This entry is about one T cell receptor (beta chain). The data were taken from a study of Ad26.COV2.S vaccination and SARS-CoV-2 variants. Repertoires were generated with immunoSEQ multiplex PCR, while TCRdb's copy carries only in-frame clones and drops some. The sample includes about 410,000 clones, approximately 92% of them seen just once. The germline V gene encodes CDR1 SGHTA and CDR2 FQGNSA. Trimming left V 4 bases short and J 3 bases short, with 16 bases between. The CDR3 covers 15 residues. Treatment given: around 19 received Ad26.COV2.S at low or high dose, single or two shots; about 5 received placebo; per-sample allocation not given. At day 63 after the first vaccine or placebo injection, samples were drawn.

The specimen comprised peripheral blood, sampled in a trial of Ad26.COV2.S vaccine versus placebo. This TCR was recovered from a person aged 18-65 years who received the Ad26.COV2.S COVID-19 vaccine or a placebo. The V gene is TRBV7-2, the J gene TRBJ2-7; D not resolved. The CDR3 here is CASSSTLATSYEQYF. The CDR3 DNA reads TGTGCCAGCAGCTCAACCCTTGCGACCAGCTACGAGCAGTACTTC.